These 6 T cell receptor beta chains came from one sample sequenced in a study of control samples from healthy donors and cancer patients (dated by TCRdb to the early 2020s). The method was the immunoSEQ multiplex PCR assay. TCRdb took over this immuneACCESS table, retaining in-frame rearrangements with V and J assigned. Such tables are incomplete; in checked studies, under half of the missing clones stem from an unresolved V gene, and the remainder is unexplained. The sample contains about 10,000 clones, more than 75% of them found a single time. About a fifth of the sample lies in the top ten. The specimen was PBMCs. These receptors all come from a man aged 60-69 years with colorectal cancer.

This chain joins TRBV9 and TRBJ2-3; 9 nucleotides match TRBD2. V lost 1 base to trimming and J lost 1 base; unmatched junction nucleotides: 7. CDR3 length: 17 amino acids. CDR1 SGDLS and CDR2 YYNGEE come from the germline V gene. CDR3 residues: CASSVPTSGERTDTQYF. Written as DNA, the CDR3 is TGTGCCAGCAGCGTACCGACTAGCGGCGAACGCACAGATACGCAGTATTTT.

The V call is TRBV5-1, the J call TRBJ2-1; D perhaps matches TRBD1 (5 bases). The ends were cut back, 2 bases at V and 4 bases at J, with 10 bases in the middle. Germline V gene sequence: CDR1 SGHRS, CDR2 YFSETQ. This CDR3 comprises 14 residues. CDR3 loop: CASSFQGPYNEQFF. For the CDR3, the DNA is TGCGCCAGCAGCTTTCAGGGCCCTTACAATGAGCAGTTCTTC. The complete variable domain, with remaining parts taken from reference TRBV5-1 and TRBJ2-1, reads KAGVTQTPRYLIKTRGQQVTLSCSPISGHRSVSWYQQTPGQGLQFLFEYFSETQRNKGNFPGRFSGRQFSNSRSEMNVSTLELGDSALYLCASSFQGPYNEQFFGPGTRLTVL.

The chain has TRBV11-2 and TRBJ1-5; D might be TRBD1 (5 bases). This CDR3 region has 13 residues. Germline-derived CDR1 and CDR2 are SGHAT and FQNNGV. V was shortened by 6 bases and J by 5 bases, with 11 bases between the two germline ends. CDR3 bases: TGTGCCAGCAGTCCAGGGTTGGATCAGCCCCAGCATTTT. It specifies CASSPGLDQPQHF.

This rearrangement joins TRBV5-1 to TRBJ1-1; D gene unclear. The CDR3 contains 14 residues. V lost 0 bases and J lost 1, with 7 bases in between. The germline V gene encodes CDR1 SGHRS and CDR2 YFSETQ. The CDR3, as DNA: TGCGCCAGCAGCTTGGCCGGCAGGAACACTGAAGCTTTCTTT. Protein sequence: CASSLAGRNTEAFF.

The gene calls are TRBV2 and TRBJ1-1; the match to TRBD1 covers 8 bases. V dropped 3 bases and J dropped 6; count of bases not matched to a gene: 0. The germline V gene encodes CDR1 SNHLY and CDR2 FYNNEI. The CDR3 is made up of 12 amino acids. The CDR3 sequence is CASSDRGPEAFF. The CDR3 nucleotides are TGTGCCAGCAGTGACAGGGGGCCTGAAGCTTTCTTT.

In DNA, the CDR3 is TGTGCCAGCAGCTTACCGAGCACAGATACGCAGTATTTT. Translated: CASSLPSTDTQYF. J is TRBJ2-3 and V is TRBV11-3; D is undetermined. The CDR3 has 13 residues. V shed 2 bases and J shed 0 bases, with 3 bases lying between them. CDR1 is SGHNT and CDR2 is YENEEA in the germline V gene.